Sequencing of this T cell receptor (beta chain) was carried out in a study of T cell repertoires in cytomegalovirus infection. Notes on the study in general: The ex vivo response showed dominance by HLA-C-restricted CMV-specific TCR beta clonotypes.

The J segment lost 0 bases and the V segment lost 6 bases, leaving 10 bases of the junction unmatched. Germline CDR1 MDHEN, CDR2 SYDVKM. This CDR3 has 16 amino acids. About this clonotype: Its antigen is currently unknown.

Each CDR3 protein is one row after TCRdb ran MiXCR on the reads. The sample holds fewer than 550,000 distinct CDR3 sequences, less than 30% seen once. The sequenced sample consisted of PBMCs. The rearrangement uses TRBV28 and TRBJ2-7, with TRBD1 matching 8 bases. This TCR derives from a human donor in good health (CMV status not recorded). Some clones in this sample may be carry-over from other donors' samples. The CDR3 sequence is CASSHVGQGLSYEQYF. DNA of the CDR3: TGTGCCAGCAGCCACGTTGGACAGGGCCTCTCCTACGAGCAGTACTTC.